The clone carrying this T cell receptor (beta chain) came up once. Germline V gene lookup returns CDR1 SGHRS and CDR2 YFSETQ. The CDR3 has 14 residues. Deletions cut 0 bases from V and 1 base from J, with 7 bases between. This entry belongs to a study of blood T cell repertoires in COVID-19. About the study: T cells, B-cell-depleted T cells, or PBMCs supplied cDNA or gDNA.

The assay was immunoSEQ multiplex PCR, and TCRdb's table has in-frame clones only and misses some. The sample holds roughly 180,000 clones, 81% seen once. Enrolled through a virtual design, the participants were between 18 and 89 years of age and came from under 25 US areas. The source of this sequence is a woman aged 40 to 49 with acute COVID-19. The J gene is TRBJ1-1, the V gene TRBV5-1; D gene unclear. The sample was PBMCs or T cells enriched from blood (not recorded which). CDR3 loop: CASSLEQPNTEAFF. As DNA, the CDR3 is TGCGCCAGCAGCTTGGAACAGCCGAACACTGAAGCTTTCTTT. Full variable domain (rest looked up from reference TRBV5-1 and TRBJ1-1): KAGVTQTPRYLIKTRGQQVTLSCSPISGHRSVSWYQQTPGQGLQFLFEYFSETQRNKGNFPGRFSGRQFSNSRSEMNVSTLELGDSALYLCASSLEQPNTEAFFGQGTRLTVV.